These 29 T cell receptor beta chains were sequenced from one sample in a study of blood T cell repertoires in COVID-19. Profiling relied on immunoSEQ multiplex PCR, and the TCRdb table lists in-frame clones only, not all of them. The data show fewer than 150,000 clones, roughly 84% seen once. Material: peripheral blood. The source is a woman aged 70-85 years who had recovered from COVID-19.

The chain joins TRBV4-1 to TRBJ2-3; TRBD2 agrees at 16 bases. Germline CDR1 MGHRA, CDR2 YSYEKL. There are 18 residues in the CDR3. Trimming at V came to 4 bases and at J to 0 bases, leaving 4 bases not matched to a gene. Here the CDR3 reads CASSRPGLAGGSTDTQYF. CDR3 nucleotide sequence: TGCGCCAGCAGCCGACCGGGACTAGCGGGGGGGAGCACAGATACGCAGTATTTT.

V is TRBV18 and J is TRBJ2-2; D perhaps matches TRBD1 (5 bases). The germline gives CDR1 KGHSH, CDR2 LQKENI. Trimming removed 0 bases at V and 2 bases at J, with 10 bases between. The CDR3 is 16 amino acids. The CDR3 sequence is CASSPPQGLNTGELFF. The CDR3 nucleotides read TGTGCCAGCTCACCACCGCAGGGTTTAAACACCGGGGAGCTGTTTTTT.

This chain connects TRBV5-1 to TRBJ2-3, with D possibly being TRBD2 (5 bases). Looked up from germline, CDR1 is SGHRS and CDR2 is YFSETQ. CDR3 size: 15 residues. Trimming pared 4 bases from V and 0 bases from J, leaving 12 bases between. The CDR3 DNA follows: TGCGCCAGCAGCCACCGGACTGCTAGCACAGATACGCAGTATTTT. Its protein product is CASSHRTASTDTQYF.

This clone appeared once. J is TRBJ2-3 and V is TRBV6-2 or TRBV6-3; 9 nucleotides agree with TRBD2. CDR1 is MNHEY and CDR2 is SVGEGT in the germline V gene. This CDR3 comprises 17 residues. V shed 2 bases, J shed 8 bases, and the junction held 14 bases outside the gene matches. The CDR3 DNA follows: TGTGCCAGCAGTTACGGTCCGGGACTAGCAAGGGTCGGTACGCAGTATTTT. It encodes CASSYGPGLARVGTQYF.

The gene calls are TRBV3-1 (or the pseudogene TRBV3-2) and TRBJ2-3; 10 nucleotides line up with TRBD1. CDR3 length: 15 amino acids. The V and J ends lost 3 bases and 3 bases, in that order; junction bases with no gene match: 3. Germline V CDR1 and CDR2: LGHDT, YNNKEL (reference sequence). DNA for the CDR3: TGTGCCAGCAGCCAGTGGGGACAGGGGACAGATACGCAGTATTTT. It translates to CASSQWGQGTDTQYF.

The V gene is TRBV4-1, the J gene TRBJ1-5, with a tentative D call TRBD1 (6 bases). The CDR3 runs to 13 residues. Trimming cost V 5 bases and J 5 bases, with 10 bases left between them. Germline V gives CDR1 MGHRA, CDR2 YSYEKL. This CDR3 reads CASSNTGYQPQHF. Here the CDR3 DNA reads TGCGCCAGCAGCAATACAGGGTATCAGCCCCAGCATTTT.

V gene TRBV2 combines with J gene TRBJ2-5; possible D gene TRBD2, 6 bases. The CDR3 length is 14 residues. V lost 7 bases, J lost 7 bases, and 19 bases lay in between. CDR1 is SNHLY, CDR2 FYNNEI, per germline. CDR3 sequence reads: CASIPTGERGTQYF. Written as DNA, the CDR3 is TGTGCCAGCATACCTACGGGGGAAAGAGGGACCCAGTACTTC.

This clone was observed a single time. The genes are TRBV24-1 and TRBJ2-2; 7 bases are shared with TRBD1. This CDR3 has 16 amino acids. After removal of 3 bases from V and 2 bases from J, the junction contained 5 bases not matched to a gene. The V gene's germline CDR1 is KGHDR and CDR2 SFDVKD. CDR3 DNA sequence: TGTGCCACCAGTGATCCGACAGGGTTCAACACCGGGGAGCTGTTTTTT. It is translated as CATSDPTGFNTGELFF.

The rearrangement joins TRBV12-3 or TRBV12-4 to TRBJ1-1, with D uncertain. The CDR3 sequence is 12 residues long. V was trimmed by 8 bases and J by 11 bases, leaving 18 bases between them. The CDR3 DNA follows: TGTGCCAGCCGTATTTACAGTACCCCCGCTTTCTTT. It codes for CASRIYSTPAFF.

The chain employs TRBV28 and TRBJ1-2; D unresolved. Germline V gene lookup returns CDR1 MDHEN and CDR2 SYDVKM. This CDR3 has 13 residues. Trimming left V 8 bases short and J 8 bases short, with 18 bases between. The DNA of the CDR3 is TGTGCCAGCTTAAGCCGGGAGCGCGGGGGCTACACCTTC. Its translation: CASLSRERGGYTF.

The J gene is TRBJ2-2, the V gene TRBV28, with no clear D. There are 14 residues in the CDR3. Germline loops: CDR1 MDHEN, CDR2 SYDVKM. Between the trimmed V and J ends, which lost 5 bases and 7 bases, there was a span of 14 bases. CDR3 protein: CASSTRNTDGELFF. DNA of the CDR3: TGTGCCAGCAGTACCCGCAACACCGACGGGGAGCTGTTTTTT.

This clone was observed a few times. This chain connects TRBV11-3 to TRBJ2-3, with TRBD2 as a possible D gene (6 bases). This CDR3 comprises 14 residues. Germline CDR1 is SGHNT and CDR2 is YENEEA. V was cut by 4 bases and J by 4 bases, with 12 bases left in between. The CDR3 here is CASSSDYFPDTQYF. CDR3 nucleotide sequence: TGTGCCAGCAGCTCGGACTATTTCCCAGATACGCAGTATTTT.

The rearrangement links TRBV30 to TRBJ2-7; tentative D call: TRBD2 (5 bases). CDR3 size: 17 residues. V lost 1 base and J lost 3, with 22 bases in between. Germline V lookup: CDR1 GTSNPN, CDR2 SVGIG (reference sequence). The chain's CDR3 is CAWSARGRGGMGYEQYF. The CDR3 DNA follows: TGTGCCTGGAGTGCCCGTGGGAGAGGAGGCATGGGCTACGAGCAGTACTTC.

The chain links TRBV7-8 to TRBJ2-3; 7 bases match TRBD1. CDR1 is SGHVS and CDR2 is FQNEAQ in the germline V gene. Trimming took 1 base from V and 2 from J; bases not matched to a gene: 3. This CDR3 is 15 amino acids long. CDR3 sequence: CASSLVGQLTDTQYF. In DNA form, the CDR3 reads TGTGCCAGCAGCTTAGTGGGACAGCTCACAGATACGCAGTATTTT.

The gene calls are TRBV7-9 and TRBJ1-2; tentatively, D is TRBD1 (6 bases). The CDR3 length is 14 residues. V was shortened by 7 bases and J by 4 bases, with 16 bases between the two germline ends. CDR1 and CDR2 (germline): SEHNR, FQNEAQ (reference sequence). For the CDR3, the DNA is TGTGCCAGCACTCAGACGGGGGGCAGCTATGGCTACACCTTC. Translation: CASTQTGGSYGYTF.

The V and J genes are TRBV7-9 and TRBJ2-7; 7 bases align to TRBD1. CDR1 and CDR2 from the germline V gene are SEHNR and FQNEAQ (reference sequence). Germline trimming cut 2 bases from V and 3 bases from J; bases unmatched to any gene: 4. The CDR3 is made up of 14 amino acids. The CDR3 region has the DNA TGTGCCAGCAGCTTAAGGGACAGCCGCTACGAGCAGTACTTC. It yields the protein CASSLRDSRYEQYF. Based on the CDR3 plus reference TRBV7-9 and TRBJ2-7, the full variable domain is DTGVSQNPRHKITKRGQNVTFRCDPISEHNRLYWYRQTLGQGPEFLTYFQNEAQLEKSRLLSDRFSAERPKGSFSTLEIQRTEQGDSAMYLCASSLRDSRYEQYFGPGTRLTVT.

This rearrangement joins TRBV19 to TRBJ1-1; possible D gene TRBD1, 5 bases. The CDR3 has 16 amino acids. The germline V gene encodes CDR1 LNHDA and CDR2 SQIVND (reference sequence). Trimming cost V 6 bases and J 3 bases, with 20 bases left between them. CDR3 sequence reads: CASRGLMGTRDTEAFF. CDR3 coding DNA: TGTGCCAGTAGGGGACTGATGGGGACCAGGGACACTGAAGCTTTCTTT.

The rearrangement joins TRBV7-9 to TRBJ1-1, with 7 bases matching TRBD1. J gave up 8 bases and V 2 bases, and 8 bases lay outside the gene matches. There are 14 residues in the CDR3. Germline assignment: CDR1 SEHNR and CDR2 FQNEAQ (reference sequence). The CDR3 DNA follows: TGTGCCAGCAGCTTAAACGTGGGGACAGAAGAAGCTTTCTTT. Protein sequence: CASSLNVGTEEAFF.

The chain couples TRBV5-1 to TRBJ2-5; possible D gene TRBD2, 6 bases. The CDR3 is 14 residues long. Germline V lookup: CDR1 SGHRS, CDR2 YFSETQ. V was shortened by 6 bases and J by 5 bases, with 17 bases between the two germline ends. The chain's CDR3 is CASTPGRPYETQYF. CDR3 DNA sequence: TGCGCCAGCACCCCCGGGAGACCTTATGAGACCCAGTACTTC.

This chain links TRBV7-3 with TRBJ2-1; D is perhaps TRBD2 (5 bases). The length of the CDR3 is 14 residues. Germline V gene sequence: CDR1 SGHTA, CDR2 FQGTGA. Between the trimmed V and J ends, which lost 5 bases and 9 bases, there was a span of 17 bases. CDR3 sequence reads: CASSLMVGEGEQFF. The CDR3 DNA reads as TGTGCCAGCAGCCTAATGGTGGGAGAGGGTGAGCAGTTCTTC.

The chain uses TRBV27 and TRBJ2-6, with TRBD2 matching 8 bases. CDR1 and CDR2 from the germline V gene are MNHEY and SMNVEV (reference sequence). V was pared by 2 bases and J by 0 bases, with 9 bases of the junction left unmatched. The CDR3 has 19 residues. CDR3 in amino acids: CASSLLGRGASSGANVLTF. The CDR3 DNA sequence: TGTGCCAGCAGTTTACTAGGGCGGGGGGCTAGCTCTGGGGCCAACGTCCTGACTTTC.

This chain connects TRBV28 to TRBJ2-2; tentatively, D is TRBD2 (5 bases). The germline gives CDR1 MDHEN, CDR2 SYDVKM. Trimming shortened V by 10 bases and J by 2 bases, and 11 bases separated the two germline ends. The CDR3 is 13 residues long. CDR3 sequence: CAILTGNTGELFF. CDR3 sequence (DNA): TGTGCCATTCTGACGGGAAACACCGGGGAGCTGTTTTTT.

CDR3 loop: CASTPRAGGTEAFF. Here the CDR3 DNA reads TGTGCCAGCACCCCACGGGCAGGGGGCACTGAAGCTTTCTTT. The J gene is TRBJ1-1, the V gene TRBV9, with 7 bases fitting TRBD1. V shed 6 bases, J shed 4 bases, and the junction held 9 bases outside the gene matches. The CDR3 extends over 14 amino acids. Germline values: CDR1 SGDLS, CDR2 YYNGEE.

The V and J genes are TRBV6-5 and TRBJ2-1; maybe TRBD1 (5 bases). V dropped 7 bases and J dropped 9 bases, with 22 bases sitting between them. From germline, CDR1 is MNHEY and CDR2 SVGAGI. This CDR3 region has 15 residues. Here the CDR3 reads CASTSPPLGRGEQFF. The DNA for the CDR3 is TGTGCCAGCACCTCCCCCCCACTGGGAAGGGGTGAGCAGTTCTTC.

J is TRBJ2-7 and V is TRBV12-5; possibly TRBD2 for D (6 bases). Germline CDR1 reads LGHNT; CDR2 reads FRNRAP. The CDR3 has 14 amino acids. CDR3 protein: CAPREPVRIYEQYF. CDR3 nucleotides: TGTGCGCCGCGGGAACCGGTTAGAATTTACGAGCAGTACTTC.

V gene TRBV27 combines with J gene TRBJ1-2, with 7 bases identical to TRBD1. The length of the CDR3 is 15 residues. CDR1 is MNHEY and CDR2 is SMNVEV in the germline V gene (reference sequence). J was trimmed by 7 bases and V by 5 bases; bases with no gene match: 13. The CDR3 reads CASSPRDRSTSGYTF. CDR3 nucleotides: TGTGCCAGCAGTCCAAGGGACAGATCCACCTCTGGCTACACCTTC.

The chain joins TRBV19 to TRBJ2-1; the match to TRBD2 covers 7 bases. V lost 4 bases, J lost 5 bases, and 11 bases stayed unmatched. CDR3 length: 16 residues. Germline V CDR1 and CDR2: LNHDA, SQIVND (reference sequence). The CDR3 DNA is TGTGCCAGTAGTAGCGGGAGCTCCTCCCTCAACAATGAGCAGTTCTTC. This codes for CASSSGSSSLNNEQFF.

This clone was found once. The gene calls are TRBV6-6 and TRBJ2-1, with 11 positions matching TRBD1. The CDR3 is 13 residues long. Losses at the gene ends were 7 bases for V and 7 bases for J; bases not matched to a gene: 3. CDR1 and CDR2 (germline): MNHNY, SVGAGI (reference sequence). The CDR3 coding sequence is TGTGCCAGCACCGGGACAGGGGGTAATGAGCAGTTCTTC. It codes for CASTGTGGNEQFF.

The CDR3 here is CASNLGDLGLDEQYF. CDR3 nucleotides: TGTGCCAGCAACCTCGGGGATTTGGGACTAGACGAGCAGTACTTC. The V gene is TRBV7-9, the J gene TRBJ2-7; 8 positions agree with TRBD2. CDR3 length equals 15 residues. Germline V CDR1 and CDR2: SEHNR, FQNEAQ (reference sequence). Trimming removed 7 bases from V and 5 bases from J; junction bases left unmatched: 13.